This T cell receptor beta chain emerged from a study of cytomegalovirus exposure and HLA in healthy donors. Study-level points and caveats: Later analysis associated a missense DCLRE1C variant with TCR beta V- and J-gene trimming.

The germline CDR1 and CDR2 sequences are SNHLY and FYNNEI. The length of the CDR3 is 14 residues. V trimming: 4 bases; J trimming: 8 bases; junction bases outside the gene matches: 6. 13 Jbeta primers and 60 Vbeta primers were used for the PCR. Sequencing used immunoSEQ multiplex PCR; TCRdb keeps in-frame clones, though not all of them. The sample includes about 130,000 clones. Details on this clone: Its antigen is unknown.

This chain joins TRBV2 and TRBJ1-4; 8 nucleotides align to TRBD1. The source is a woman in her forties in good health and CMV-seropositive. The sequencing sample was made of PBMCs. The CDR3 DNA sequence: TGTGCCAGCAGTGCTCGGACAGGGCCGGAAAAACTGTTTTTT. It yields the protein CASSARTGPEKLFF. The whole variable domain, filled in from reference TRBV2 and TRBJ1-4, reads EPEVTQTPSHQVTQMGQEVILRCVPISNHLYFYWYRQILGQKVEFLVSFYNNEISEKSEIFDDQFSVERPDGSNFTLKIRSTKLEDSAMYFCASSARTGPEKLFFGSGTQLSVL.